The 24 T cell receptor beta chains given below trace back to one sample, sequenced in a study of T cell repertoires in cytomegalovirus infection. TCRdb analysed the reads with MiXCR anew, one entry per CDR3 protein. The data hold about 270,000 distinct CDR3 sequences, with 22% observed a single time. No antigens are known for them. Sample: cultured PBMCs, taken from culture after CMV antigen stimulation. Receptor source: a human donor in good health (CMV status not recorded). Some clones in this sample may be carry-over from other donors' samples.

By share, this clonotype counts as medium-sized. The rearrangement joins TRBV7-2 to TRBJ2-1; 9 positions match TRBD2. Germline CDR1 and CDR2: SGHTA and FQGNSA. V gave up 5 bases and J gave up 0 bases; unmatched junction bases: 2. The CDR3 is 15 amino acids. As DNA, the CDR3 is TGTGCCAGCAGCCTTAGCGGGAGCTCCTACAATGAGCAGTTCTTC. It yields the protein CASSLSGSSYNEQFF.

V is TRBV27 and J is TRBJ1-2; the D gene is possibly TRBD1 (5 bases). CDR3 length equals 13 residues. Germline CDR1 MNHEY, CDR2 SMNVEV (reference sequence). V lost 6 bases to trimming and J lost 3 bases, with 11 bases between them. CDR3 nucleotide sequence: TGTGCCAGCAGGGGGCAGGCTGACTATGGCTACACCTTC. It specifies CASRGQADYGYTF.

This chain links TRBV27 with TRBJ2-2, with a tentative D call TRBD1 (5 bases). Germline loops: CDR1 MNHEY, CDR2 SMNVEV (reference sequence). V lost 6 bases and J lost 4, with 12 bases in between. The CDR3 is made up of 14 amino acids. The CDR3: CASSPGQVTGELFF. DNA of the CDR3: TGTGCCAGCAGCCCTGGACAAGTCACCGGGGAGCTGTTTTTT.

The chain uses TRBV12-3 or TRBV12-4 and TRBJ2-1; 7 bases agree with TRBD1. Unmatched junction bases numbered 10, after V lost 10 bases and J lost 4 bases. This CDR3 has 14 residues. The DNA of the CDR3 is TGTGCCACAGAAAGAGGGGGCGGGTACAATGAGCAGTTCTTC. The encoded protein is CATERGGGYNEQFF.

There are many counts of this clonotype. This chain uses TRBV7-6 with TRBJ2-2; 8 nucleotides line up with TRBD1. Germline trimming cut 3 bases from V and 5 bases from J; bases unmatched to any gene: 8. The germline V gene encodes CDR1 SGHVS and CDR2 FNYEAQ. The CDR3 runs 16 residues. The DNA of the CDR3 is TGTGCCAGCAGCTTGACCGGGACAGGCACGACCGGGGAGCTGTTTTTT. Translating gives CASSLTGTGTTGELFF.

This rearrangement joins TRBV30 to TRBJ1-6; 7 bases are a match to TRBD1. Looked up from germline, CDR1 is GTSNPN and CDR2 is SVGIG (reference sequence). J gave up 9 bases and V 3 bases, and 8 bases lay outside the gene matches. This CDR3 spans 14 amino acids. CDR3 nucleotides: TGTGCCTGGAGCTACGCACAGGGGACTTCACCCCTCCACTTT. Translated, it gives CAWSYAQGTSPLHF.

The chain joins TRBV6-5 to TRBJ1-2; D remains ambiguous. Germline lookup yields CDR1 MNHEY and CDR2 SVGAGI. Trimming stripped 0 bases from V and 2 bases from J, with 10 bases between. The CDR3 loop spans 15 amino acids. As DNA, the CDR3 is TGTGCCAGCAGTTACTCGGTCGTTGGCAACTATGGCTACACCTTC. Encoded protein: CASSYSVVGNYGYTF.

This clonotype was counted many times. The chain is built from TRBV12-3 or TRBV12-4 and TRBJ2-1; the match to TRBD2 covers 8 bases. The CDR3 extends over 16 amino acids. Losses at the gene ends were 5 bases for V and 8 bases for J; bases not matched to a gene: 14. The CDR3 region is CASSRGGGGRGDEQFF. As DNA, the CDR3 is TGTGCCAGCAGTCGGGGGGGTGGGGGTAGAGGCGATGAGCAGTTCTTC.

V usage is TRBV7-6 and J usage is TRBJ2-7; 9 nucleotides line up with TRBD2. The length of the CDR3 is 13 residues. Germline CDR1 is SGHVS and CDR2 is FNYEAQ. The ends lost 2 bases at V and 5 bases at J; junction bases unmatched: 1. The CDR3: CASSLLAGNEQYV. In DNA form, the CDR3 reads TGTGCCAGCAGCTTACTAGCGGGAAACGAGCAGTACGTC.

This clonotype was seen a few times. The genes are TRBV12-3 or TRBV12-4 and TRBJ1-5; the D gene is possibly TRBD1 (5 bases). Trimming took 2 bases from V and 0 from J, leaving 11 bases between them. The CDR3 is 16 amino acids. The CDR3 region is CASSLLGGNSNQPQHF. CDR3 nucleotide sequence: TGTGCCAGCAGTTTACTGGGGGGGAATAGCAATCAGCCCCAGCATTTT.

This chain links TRBV27 with TRBJ1-5, with 11 positions matching TRBD1. Germline V gives CDR1 MNHEY, CDR2 SMNVEV (reference sequence). The CDR3 sequence is 14 residues long. The J segment lost 3 bases and the V segment lost 8 bases, leaving 3 bases of the junction unmatched. CDR3 sequence (DNA): TGTGCCAGCCGGACAGGGGGCACCAATCAGCCCCAGCATTTT. Its translation: CASRTGGTNQPQHF.

This clonotype appeared a few times. The rearrangement uses TRBV12-3 or TRBV12-4 and TRBJ2-7; 16 nucleotides match TRBD2. This CDR3 has 18 amino acids. The V segment lost 0 bases and the J segment 7 bases; nucleotides outside the gene matches: 9. The CDR3 is CASSLAPGLAGGLWEQYF. The CDR3 DNA reads as TGTGCCAGCAGTTTAGCCCCGGGACTAGCGGGAGGGCTGTGGGAGCAGTACTTC.

The rearrangement joins TRBV18 to TRBJ2-5; 8 bases are a match to TRBD2. The CDR3 extends over 15 amino acids. The V gene end was trimmed by 2 bases and the J gene end by 4 bases; junction bases not matched to a gene: 6. The germline V gene has CDR1 KGHSH and CDR2 LQKENI. DNA of the CDR3: TGTGCCAGCTCACCAGCGACTAGCGCACGAGAGACCCAGTACTTC. It yields the protein CASSPATSARETQYF.

This clonotype came up many times. The rearrangement uses TRBV7-2 and TRBJ1-5; no reliable D call. Trimming took off 1 base at V and 7 bases at J, with 11 bases between the two ends. CDR3 size: 14 residues. Germline V gene sequence: CDR1 SGHTA, CDR2 FQGNSA. The CDR3 loop is CASSLEGLRQPQHF. Here the CDR3 DNA reads TGTGCCAGCAGCTTAGAAGGCTTACGGCAGCCCCAGCATTTT.

The chain combines TRBV28 with TRBJ2-7; 10 bases agree with TRBD2. The CDR3 extends over 16 amino acids. Germline trimming cut 6 bases from V and 3 bases from J; bases unmatched to any gene: 11. Germline loops: CDR1 MDHEN, CDR2 SYDVKM. CDR3 amino acids: CASRGLAGEGRYEQYF. In DNA, the CDR3 is TGTGCCAGCAGGGGTCTAGCGGGAGAGGGGCGCTACGAGCAGTACTTC.

This clonotype was detected ten times or more. The chain has TRBV7-2 and TRBJ2-5; perhaps TRBD2 as D (6 bases). Germline V gene lookup returns CDR1 SGHTA and CDR2 FQGNSA. The CDR3 sequence is 13 residues long. V was trimmed by 6 bases and J by 5 bases, leaving 13 bases between them. CDR3 loop: CASREGYGETQYF. DNA of the CDR3: TGTGCCAGCAGGGAGGGTTATGGGGAGACCCAGTACTTC. The full variable domain, with the rest looked up from reference TRBV7-2 and TRBJ2-5, is GAGVSQSPSNKVTEKGKDVELRCDPISGHTALYWYRQSLGQGLEFLIYFQGNSAPDKSGLPSDRFSAERTGGSVSTLTIQRTQQEDSAVYLCASREGYGETQYFGPGTRLLVL.

V and J are TRBV2 and TRBJ2-4, with D hard to call. The CDR3 contains 16 residues. V lost 1 base to trimming and J lost 3 bases, with 13 bases between them. CDR1 and CDR2 from the germline V gene are SNHLY and FYNNEI. The CDR3 bases are TGTGCCAGCAGTGAAGAAGGGTTACGGAACAAAAACATTCAGTACTTC. Residues: CASSEEGLRNKNIQYF.

The chain uses TRBV12-3 or TRBV12-4 and TRBJ1-6, with TRBD1 matching 8 bases. V was clipped by 5 bases and J by 11 bases; unmatched bases: 11. CDR3 length equals 15 residues. The CDR3 DNA is TGTGCCAGCAGTCCCGGACAGGGCTCTGGGACACCCCTCCACTTT. Protein: CASSPGQGSGTPLHF.

This clonotype showed up just a few times. The J gene is TRBJ2-7, the V gene TRBV15; D remains unclear. V was clipped by 4 bases and J by 4 bases, with 11 bases between them. Germline CDR1 and CDR2: LNHNV and YYDKDF (reference sequence). The CDR3 runs 13 residues. The CDR3 DNA sequence: TGTGCCACCAGCAAAGGGAAAATATACGAGCAGTACTTC. Protein: CATSKGKIYEQYF.

This sequence joins TRBV7-9 and TRBJ2-2; 9 positions agree with TRBD2. CDR3 length equals 16 residues. Per germline, CDR1 SEHNR and CDR2 FQNEAQ (reference sequence). Unmatched junction bases numbered 7, after V lost 3 bases and J lost 5 bases. The CDR3: CASSFGLAGETGELFF. The CDR3 DNA reads TGTGCCAGCAGCTTCGGATTAGCGGGAGAGACCGGGGAGCTGTTTTTT.

CDR3 in amino acids: CASSLGGTSGRAPQFF. The CDR3 DNA reads as TGTGCCAGCAGTTTGGGGGGGACTAGCGGGAGGGCCCCGCAGTTCTTC. The V call is TRBV28, the J call TRBJ2-1; 16 bases are a match to TRBD2. V lost 3 bases to trimming and J lost 12 bases; unmatched junction nucleotides: 8. The CDR3 totals 16 residues. Looked up from germline, CDR1 is MDHEN and CDR2 is SYDVKM.

This clonotype was recorded at least ten times. This chain connects TRBV7-3 to TRBJ2-1, with TRBD2 matching 10 bases. This CDR3 contains 19 residues. The V and J ends lost 1 base and 4 bases, in that order; junction bases with no gene match: 13. Germline V CDR1 and CDR2: SGHTA, FQGTGA. The chain's CDR3 is CASSLRWLAGALKYNEQFF. The DNA for the CDR3 is TGTGCCAGCAGCTTAAGATGGCTAGCGGGAGCCCTCAAATACAATGAGCAGTTCTTC.

CDR3 residues: CASSYLPSSYEQYF. In DNA form, the CDR3 reads TGCGCCAGCAGCTACCTACCGAGCTCCTACGAGCAGTACTTC. This chain uses TRBV5-1 with TRBJ2-7; D remains ambiguous. CDR1 and CDR2 from the germline V gene are SGHRS and YFSETQ. V gave up 3 bases and J gave up 0 bases, with 10 bases separating them. The CDR3 length is 14 residues.

This clonotype has more than one count but fewer than ten. The CDR3 here is CAWSPSGRPTDTQYF. CDR3 nucleotide sequence: TGTGCCTGGAGTCCTAGCGGGAGACCCACAGATACGCAGTATTTT. The V gene is TRBV30, the J gene TRBJ2-3; 10 bases are a match to TRBD2. Germline CDR1 reads GTSNPN; CDR2 reads SVGIG (reference sequence). The ends lost 2 bases at V and 2 bases at J; junction bases unmatched: 4. The CDR3 contains 15 residues.